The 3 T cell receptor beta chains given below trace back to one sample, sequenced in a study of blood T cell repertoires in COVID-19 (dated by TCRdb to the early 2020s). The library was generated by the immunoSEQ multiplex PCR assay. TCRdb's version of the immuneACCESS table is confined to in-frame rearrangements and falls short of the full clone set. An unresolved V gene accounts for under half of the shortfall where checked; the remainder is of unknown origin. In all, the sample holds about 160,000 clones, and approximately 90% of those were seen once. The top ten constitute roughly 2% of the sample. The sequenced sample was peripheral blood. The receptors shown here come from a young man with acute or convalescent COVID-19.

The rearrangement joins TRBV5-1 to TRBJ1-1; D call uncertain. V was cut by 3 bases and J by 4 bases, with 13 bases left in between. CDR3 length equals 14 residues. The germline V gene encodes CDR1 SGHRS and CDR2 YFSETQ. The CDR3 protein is CASSYNGKSTEAFF. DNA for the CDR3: TGCGCCAGCAGCTACAACGGGAAAAGCACTGAAGCTTTCTTT.

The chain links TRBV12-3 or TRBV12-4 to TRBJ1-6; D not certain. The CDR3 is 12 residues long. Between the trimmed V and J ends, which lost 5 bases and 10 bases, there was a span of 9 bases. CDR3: CASSPSGSPLHF. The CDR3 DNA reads TGTGCCAGCAGTCCATCAGGATCACCCCTCCACTTT.

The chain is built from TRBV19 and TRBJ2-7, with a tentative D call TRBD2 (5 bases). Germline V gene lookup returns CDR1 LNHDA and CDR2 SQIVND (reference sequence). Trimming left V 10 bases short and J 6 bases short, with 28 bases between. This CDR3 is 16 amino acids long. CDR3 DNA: TGTGCCAACCGAAAAGCGGCAGAGGCCTCGGGAAGCGAGCAGTACTTC. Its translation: CANRKAAEASGSEQYF. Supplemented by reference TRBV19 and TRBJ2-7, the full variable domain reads DGGITQSPKYLFRKEGQNVTLSCEQNLNHDAMYWYRQDPGQGLRLIYYSQIVNDFQKGDIAEGYSVSREKKESFPLTVTSAQKNPTAFYLCANRKAAEASGSEQYFGPGTRLTVT.